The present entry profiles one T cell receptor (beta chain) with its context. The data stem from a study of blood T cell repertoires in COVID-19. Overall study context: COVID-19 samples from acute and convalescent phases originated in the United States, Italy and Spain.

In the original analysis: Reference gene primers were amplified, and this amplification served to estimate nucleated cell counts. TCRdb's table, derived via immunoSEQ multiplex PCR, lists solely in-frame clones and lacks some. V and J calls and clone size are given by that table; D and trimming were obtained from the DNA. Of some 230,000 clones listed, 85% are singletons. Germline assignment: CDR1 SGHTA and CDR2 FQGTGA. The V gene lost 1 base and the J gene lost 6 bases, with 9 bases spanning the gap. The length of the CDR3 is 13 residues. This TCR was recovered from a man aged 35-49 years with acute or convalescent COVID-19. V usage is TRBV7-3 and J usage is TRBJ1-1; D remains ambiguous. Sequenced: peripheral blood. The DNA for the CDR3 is TGTGCCAGCAGCTTAAGTGCCCGGGCTGAAGCTTTCTTT. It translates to CASSLSARAEAFF.